This TCR beta chain was captured by sequencing in a study of T-cell memory formation after mild COVID-19. Overall study findings and caveats: Cross-reactive memory appears to have joined, as suggested by some responding clones showing up in pre-infection memory.

In TCRdb, the 5' RACE reads were re-called with MiXCR into one record per CDR3 protein. The table includes roughly 300,000 distinct CDR3 sequences, 8% to 9% detected once. Points on this clonotype: Its antigen remains unidentified.

Germline CDR1 is DFQATT and CDR2 is SNEGSKA (reference sequence). CDR3 length: 13 amino acids. V shed 6 bases, J shed 4 bases, and the junction held 6 bases outside the gene matches. The TCR originated in a man younger than 35 who had mild COVID-19 (a few samples of this study predate the infection). Cell type and time point are not known. The rearrangement uses TRBV20-1 and TRBJ1-2; TRBD1 aligns across 9 bases. The sequenced material came from PBMCs or a T cell subset sorted from them (not recorded which). CDR3 coding DNA: TGCAGTGCAACCGGGGACAGGGCCTATGGCTACACCTTC. Translated, it gives CSATGDRAYGYTF.